This is a list of T cell receptor beta chains from one sample in a study of blood T cell repertoires in COVID-19. Sequencing used immunoSEQ multiplex PCR; TCRdb keeps in-frame clones, though not all of them. The table records 180,000 or so clones, more than 75% of them present only once. Source material: peripheral blood. These receptors came from a woman aged 70-85 years with acute or convalescent COVID-19. Both conserved end residues are part of each CDR3. The order of the fields is D gene, clone size, J gene, V gene, CDR3 protein, CDR3 DNA. The D gene is left open where the match is weak. Rows give clone size only sometimes, using once, few, many, or a class for an expanded clone.

D gene: TRBD1; clone size: -; J gene: TRBJ1-2; V gene: TRBV2; CDR3 protein: CASRKGTGEGYTF; CDR3 DNA: TGTGCCAGCAGGAAGGGGACAGGGGAAGGCTACACCTTC
D gene: -; clone size: -; J gene: TRBJ1-1; V gene: TRBV7-9; CDR3 protein: CASSLAWGETEAFF; CDR3 DNA: TGTGCCAGCAGCTTAGCGTGGGGGGAGACTGAAGCTTTCTTT
D gene: TRBD1; clone size: -; J gene: TRBJ2-1; V gene: TRBV19; CDR3 protein: CASSSSGTAAYNEQFF; CDR3 DNA: TGTGCCAGTAGCAGTTCGGGGACAGCCGCCTACAATGAGCAGTTCTTC
D gene: -; clone size: few; J gene: TRBJ1-5; V gene: TRBV15; CDR3 protein: CATSSRTSQPQHF; CDR3 DNA: TGTGCCACCAGCAGCCGGACAAGTCAGCCCCAGCATTTT
D gene: -; clone size: -; J gene: TRBJ1-3; V gene: TRBV19; CDR3 protein: CASSIGGVSGNTIYF; CDR3 DNA: TGTGCCAGTAGTATCGGCGGAGTCTCTGGAAACACCATATATTTT
D gene: -; clone size: -; J gene: TRBJ2-1; V gene: TRBV9; CDR3 protein: CASSQLGAGAYEQFF; CDR3 DNA: TGTGCCAGCAGCCAACTCGGGGCAGGGGCTTATGAGCAGTTCTTC
D gene: TRBD1; clone size: -; J gene: TRBJ2-3; V gene: TRBV7-8; CDR3 protein: CASSLVSGQAWDTQYF; CDR3 DNA: TGTGCCAGCAGCTTAGTGTCGGGACAGGCTTGGGATACGCAGTATTTT
D gene: -; clone size: -; J gene: TRBJ1-5; V gene: TRBV7-8; CDR3 protein: CASSSTRNQPQHF; CDR3 DNA: TGTGCCAGCAGTTCGACCAGGAATCAGCCCCAGCATTTT
D gene: -; clone size: -; J gene: TRBJ1-3; V gene: TRBV6-1; CDR3 protein: CASSEAWGRNTIYF; CDR3 DNA: TGTGCCAGCAGTGAAGCGTGGGGGCGAAACACCATATATTTT
D gene: -; clone size: -; J gene: TRBJ2-7; V gene: TRBV19; CDR3 protein: CASSMAGFPYEQYF; CDR3 DNA: TGTGCCAGTAGTATGGCGGGGTTTCCCTACGAGCAGTACTTC
D gene: TRBD1; clone size: -; J gene: TRBJ1-2; V gene: TRBV14; CDR3 protein: CASSQNQGARGYTF; CDR3 DNA: TGTGCCAGCAGCCAAAACCAGGGGGCGCGTGGCTACACCTTC
D gene: -; clone size: once; J gene: TRBJ1-1; V gene: TRBV13; CDR3 protein: CASTLEGNRDTEAFF; CDR3 DNA: TGTGCCAGCACCTTAGAAGGAAACAGGGACACTGAAGCTTTCTTT
D gene: -; clone size: -; J gene: TRBJ2-7; V gene: TRBV7-3; CDR3 protein: CASSLTTSSEQYF; CDR3 DNA: TGTGCCAGCAGCTTAACGACATCTTCCGAGCAGTACTTC
D gene: -; clone size: -; J gene: TRBJ1-1; V gene: TRBV10-3; CDR3 protein: CAIRGGPDTEAFF; CDR3 DNA: TGTGCCATCCGCGGGGGGCCCGACACTGAAGCTTTCTTT
D gene: -; clone size: -; J gene: TRBJ2-1; V gene: TRBV2; CDR3 protein: CASSARYNEQFF; CDR3 DNA: TGTGCCAGCAGTGCCAGATACAATGAGCAGTTCTTC
D gene: -; clone size: once; J gene: TRBJ2-3; V gene: TRBV7-9; CDR3 protein: CASSFGGDTQYF; CDR3 DNA: TGTGCCAGCAGCTTCGGGGGAGATACGCAGTATTTT
D gene: -; clone size: -; J gene: TRBJ2-1; V gene: TRBV3-1/TRBV3-2; CDR3 protein: CASSQLGGVGNEQFF; CDR3 DNA: TGTGCCAGCAGCCAATTGGGGGGAGTTGGGAATGAGCAGTTCTTC
D gene: -; clone size: -; J gene: TRBJ2-7; V gene: TRBV7-2; CDR3 protein: CASSLGLLEEQYF; CDR3 DNA: TGTGCCAGCAGCTTAGGACTCTTGGAAGAGCAGTACTTC
D gene: TRBD1; clone size: -; J gene: TRBJ1-4; V gene: TRBV18; CDR3 protein: CASSGQGAANEKLFF; CDR3 DNA: TGTGCCAGCTCAGGACAGGGGGCTGCTAATGAAAAACTGTTTTTT
D gene: -; clone size: -; J gene: TRBJ1-6; V gene: TRBV12-3/TRBV12-4; CDR3 protein: CASSQNSPLHF; CDR3 DNA: TGTGCCAGCAGTCAGAATTCACCCCTCCACTTT
D gene: -; clone size: few; J gene: TRBJ2-1; V gene: TRBV6-2/TRBV6-3; CDR3 protein: CASSRRDSYNEQFF; CDR3 DNA: TGTGCCAGCAGTCGGAGGGATTCCTACAATGAGCAGTTCTTC
D gene: TRBD1; clone size: -; J gene: TRBJ2-3; V gene: TRBV6-5; CDR3 protein: CASFRDRGTDTQYF; CDR3 DNA: TGTGCCAGCTTCCGGGACAGGGGCACAGATACGCAGTATTTT
D gene: -; clone size: -; J gene: TRBJ1-6; V gene: TRBV12-3/TRBV12-4; CDR3 protein: CASSFDGRSPLHF; CDR3 DNA: TGTGCCAGCAGTTTTGATGGGCGTTCACCCCTCCACTTT
D gene: -; clone size: few; J gene: TRBJ2-7; V gene: TRBV4-1; CDR3 protein: CASSQPGLAEQYF; CDR3 DNA: TGCGCCAGCAGCCAACCTGGGCTAGCGGAGCAGTACTTC
D gene: -; clone size: -; J gene: TRBJ1-6; V gene: TRBV24-1; CDR3 protein: CATSDFQGFYNSPLHF; CDR3 DNA: TGTGCCACCAGTGATTTCCAGGGCTTTTATAATTCACCCCTCCACTTT
D gene: -; clone size: -; J gene: TRBJ1-1; V gene: TRBV4-1; CDR3 protein: CASSPVTALAEAFF; CDR3 DNA: TGCGCCAGCAGCCCAGTGACAGCCTTGGCTGAAGCTTTCTTT
D gene: -; clone size: -; J gene: TRBJ2-5; V gene: TRBV5-1; CDR3 protein: CASSGRTGWAKETQYF; CDR3 DNA: TGCGCCAGCAGCGGGAGGACAGGTTGGGCAAAAGAGACCCAGTACTTC
D gene: TRBD1; clone size: -; J gene: TRBJ1-2; V gene: TRBV11-2; CDR3 protein: CASSLDPGQVPYGYTF; CDR3 DNA: TGTGCCAGCAGCTTAGACCCGGGACAGGTACCCTATGGCTACACCTTC
D gene: -; clone size: -; J gene: TRBJ2-5; V gene: TRBV6-2/TRBV6-3; CDR3 protein: CASSYSVAADRETQYF; CDR3 DNA: TGTGCCAGCAGTTACTCGGTAGCGGCCGATCGAGAGACCCAGTACTTC
D gene: -; clone size: -; J gene: TRBJ2-1; V gene: TRBV7-9; CDR3 protein: CASSSDSDYNEQFF; CDR3 DNA: TGTGCCAGCAGCTCGGACAGCGACTACAATGAGCAGTTCTTC
D gene: -; clone size: few; J gene: TRBJ1-2; V gene: TRBV14; CDR3 protein: CASSQEMTGYGYTF; CDR3 DNA: TGTGCCAGCAGCCAAGAGATGACAGGCTATGGCTACACCTTC
D gene: -; clone size: -; J gene: TRBJ1-2; V gene: TRBV2; CDR3 protein: CASRRVQANYGYTF; CDR3 DNA: TGTGCCAGCAGACGGGTCCAAGCTAACTATGGCTACACCTTC
D gene: TRBD2; clone size: -; J gene: TRBJ2-1; V gene: TRBV4-3; CDR3 protein: CASSHGLENNEQFF; CDR3 DNA: TGCGCCAGCAGCCACGGACTAGAGAACAATGAGCAGTTCTTC
D gene: TRBD1; clone size: -; J gene: TRBJ1-5; V gene: TRBV19; CDR3 protein: CASTLVGDRGDQPQHF; CDR3 DNA: TGTGCCAGTACCCTCGTAGGGGACAGGGGCGATCAGCCCCAGCATTTT
D gene: -; clone size: -; J gene: TRBJ2-5; V gene: TRBV5-6; CDR3 protein: CASSTPNLETQYF; CDR3 DNA: TGTGCCAGCAGCACCCCTAATCTTGAGACCCAGTACTTC
D gene: TRBD1; clone size: few; J gene: TRBJ2-7; V gene: TRBV14; CDR3 protein: CASSRRTGQAGYEQYF; CDR3 DNA: TGTGCCAGCAGCCGAAGGACAGGCCAGGCAGGGTACGAGCAGTACTTC
D gene: TRBD1; clone size: -; J gene: TRBJ1-5; V gene: TRBV27; CDR3 protein: CASSSGTGPSQPQHF; CDR3 DNA: TGTGCCAGCAGTTCAGGGACAGGTCCTTCTCAGCCCCAGCATTTT
D gene: -; clone size: -; J gene: TRBJ2-7; V gene: TRBV6-5; CDR3 protein: CASSYSWTREQYF; CDR3 DNA: TGTGCCAGCAGTTACTCGTGGACAAGAGAGCAGTACTTC
D gene: TRBD1; clone size: -; J gene: TRBJ1-2; V gene: TRBV6-2/TRBV6-3; CDR3 protein: CASSRQDRGQSYGYTF; CDR3 DNA: TGTGCCAGCAGTCGCCAGGACAGGGGGCAATCCTATGGCTACACCTTC
D gene: -; clone size: -; J gene: TRBJ2-1; V gene: TRBV11-2; CDR3 protein: CASSRRTGPGNNEQFF; CDR3 DNA: TGTGCCAGCAGCCGTCGTACTGGACCCGGGAACAATGAGCAGTTCTTC
D gene: TRBD1; clone size: once; J gene: TRBJ1-2; V gene: TRBV4-1; CDR3 protein: CASSQDSPAKLRGEGYTF; CDR3 DNA: TGCGCCAGCAGCCAAGATTCCCCTGCAAAACTCAGGGGGGAAGGCTACACCTTC